These T cell receptor beta chains were read from a single sample in a study of CD8+ T cells in alopecia areata. Measured with immunoSEQ multiplex PCR; TCRdb has only the in-frame clones, and not every one. The repertoire holds 220,000 or so clones, with around 62% as singletons. Sequencing was performed on CD4+ T cells sorted from blood, taken at week 0. The receptors originated from a human donor with alopecia areata. Both conserved end residues are part of each CDR3. Each record gives: D gene, V gene, J gene, clone size, CDR3 protein, CDR3 DNA. A D gene is named only where the DNA matches it firmly. Not all rows give a size; the values are once, few, many and, for expanded clones, a class.

-	TRBV5-6	TRBJ2-1	-	CASSFLGQTLRFF	TGTGCCAGCAGCTTCTTAGGACAGACTTTACGTTTCTTC
-	TRBV30	TRBJ1-1	-	CAWSAVSRNTEAFF	TGTGCCTGGAGCGCAGTCTCCAGGAACACTGAAGCTTTCTTT
-	TRBV28	TRBJ2-7	few	CATKGGTLPYEQYF	TGTGCCACTAAAGGCGGGACGCTACCCTACGAGCAGTACTTC
-	TRBV27	TRBJ2-7	-	CASGLELEQYF	TGTGCCAGCGGTTTGGAGCTCGAGCAGTACTTC
-	TRBV27	TRBJ1-6	-	CASRPLGSGNSPLHF	TGTGCCAGCAGGCCTCTGGGGTCAGGAAATTCACCCCTCCACTTT
TRBD2	TRBV5-6	TRBJ2-1	-	CASSYRLALNEQFF	TGTGCCAGCAGCTATCGACTAGCCCTCAATGAGCAGTTCTTC
TRBD1	TRBV7-3	TRBJ1-4	-	CASSFQPGTDSTVFF	TGTGCCAGCAGTTTCCAACCGGGGACAGATTCGACAGTGTTTTTT
-	TRBV7-6	TRBJ2-7	-	CASSLEDGFSYEQYF	TGTGCCAGCAGCTTAGAGGACGGCTTCTCCTACGAGCAGTACTTC
TRBD1	TRBV30	TRBJ2-1	-	CAWMKVTGVNEQFF	TGTGCCTGGATGAAAGTTACAGGGGTGAATGAGCAGTTCTTC
-	TRBV7-9	TRBJ2-5	-	CASSLEVRWGEQYF	TGTGCCAGCAGCTTAGAAGTGAGGTGGGGTGAGCAGTACTTC
-	TRBV6-5	TRBJ1-5	-	CASSYTAYDQPQHF	TGTGCCAGCAGTTATACAGCCTATGATCAGCCCCAGCATTTT
TRBD1	TRBV30	TRBJ1-3	once	CAWSVGTGGNTIYF	TGTGCCTGGAGTGTCGGGACAGGTGGAAACACCATATATTTT
-	TRBV30	TRBJ2-5	-	CAWSAGQKETQYF	TGTGCCTGGAGTGCTGGACAGAAAGAGACCCAGTACTTC
-	TRBV4-1	TRBJ2-2	-	CASSQEGRGGELFF	TGCGCCAGCAGCCAAGAAGGGAGAGGAGGGGAGCTGTTTTTT
TRBD1	TRBV5-6	TRBJ1-2	-	CASSLLQGGGYTF	TGTGCCAGCAGCTTGTTGCAGGGGGGCGGCTACACCTTC
TRBD1	TRBV29-1	TRBJ2-3	few	CSVTRTGLADTQYF	TGCAGCGTCACAAGGACAGGGTTGGCAGATACGCAGTATTTT
-	TRBV7-2	TRBJ2-1	-	CASRDDNEQFF	TGTGCCAGCAGGGATGACAATGAGCAGTTCTTC
-	TRBV29-1	TRBJ2-6	-	CSVEDSGANVLTF	TGCAGCGTTGAAGACTCTGGGGCCAACGTCCTGACTTTC
TRBD2	TRBV29-1	TRBJ2-3	-	CSVDYKRGASVSSTDTQYF	TGCAGCGTTGATTATAAGCGGGGGGCTTCCGTTTCTAGCACAGATACGCAGTATTTT
TRBD2	TRBV19	TRBJ2-1	few	CASSQIAGGRNEQFF	TGTGCCAGTAGTCAAATAGCGGGAGGCAGGAATGAGCAGTTCTTC
-	TRBV29-1	TRBJ2-2	few	CSVVEAPAGELFF	TGCAGCGTGGTCGAGGCCCCGGCCGGGGAGCTGTTTTTT
TRBD2	TRBV29-1	TRBJ2-7	-	CSVEVFAGGPGYEQYF	TGCAGCGTTGAAGTCTTCGCGGGAGGGCCGGGTTACGAGCAGTACTTC
-	TRBV5-1	TRBJ2-3	-	CASSLGPSTDTQYF	TGCGCCAGCAGCTTGGGGCCGAGCACAGATACGCAGTATTTT
-	TRBV6-1	TRBJ2-3	-	CASSVLPRISDTQYF	TGTGCCAGCAGTGTCCTCCCCAGGATATCAGATACGCAGTATTTT
-	TRBV9	TRBJ2-7	-	CASSVVLGYEQYF	TGTGCCAGCAGCGTAGTACTAGGCTACGAGCAGTACTTC
-	TRBV30	TRBJ2-7	once	CAWSASYEQYF	TGTGCCTGGAGTGCATCCTACGAGCAGTACTTC
-	TRBV25-1	TRBJ2-3	-	CASSAVNTDTQYF	TGTGCCAGCAGTGCAGTTAACACAGATACGCAGTATTTT
-	TRBV29-1	TRBJ2-3	-	CSAPGRGTSTDTQYF	TGCAGCGCCCCCGGGCGGGGGACAAGCACAGATACGCAGTATTTT
-	TRBV6-5	TRBJ2-1	-	CASRTAGARYNEQFF	TGTGCCAGCAGAACCGCAGGGGCGCGCTACAATGAGCAGTTCTTC
-	TRBV9	TRBJ2-6	-	CASSTHSGANVLTF	TGTGCCAGCAGCACCCACTCTGGGGCCAACGTCCTGACTTTC
TRBD1	TRBV14	TRBJ1-6	-	CASSQEMRTGVHF	TGTGCCAGCAGCCAAGAAATGAGGACAGGGGTCCACTTT
-	TRBV27	TRBJ2-7	-	CASSLGRGYEQYF	TGTGCCAGCAGTTTAGGCAGGGGCTACGAGCAGTACTTC
-	TRBV7-8	TRBJ2-4	few	CASSLNWLGAKNIQYF	TGTGCCAGCAGCTTAAATTGGTTAGGCGCCAAAAACATTCAGTACTTC
-	TRBV15	TRBJ2-3	few	CATSGTDTQYF	TGTGCCACCAGCGGGACAGATACGCAGTATTTT
-	TRBV30	TRBJ2-5	-	CAWSQRTGMAQYF	TGTGCCTGGAGTCAACGGACGGGGATGGCCCAGTACTTC
-	TRBV7-8	TRBJ2-3	few	CASSLPRPPAPDTQYF	TGTGCCAGCAGCTTGCCACGACCGCCCGCCCCAGATACGCAGTATTTT
TRBD1	TRBV29-1	TRBJ1-1	few	CSVAGQGNRKAFF	TGCAGCGTTGCAGGACAGGGAAACAGGAAAGCTTTCTTT
-	TRBV19	TRBJ2-4	-	CASNDHDLAKNIQYF	TGTGCCAGTAACGACCACGATCTAGCCAAAAACATTCAGTACTTC
TRBD1	TRBV30	TRBJ1-2	-	CAWGTAGGYTF	TGTGCCTGGGGGACAGCAGGCGGCTACACCTTC
-	TRBV7-3	TRBJ1-5	few	CASSLAHGPNNQPQHF	TGTGCCAGCAGCTTAGCCCACGGGCCGAACAATCAGCCCCAGCATTTT
TRBD1	TRBV14	TRBJ2-6	once	CASSQDLDRTTNVLTF	TGTGCCAGCAGCCAAGACCTGGACAGGACGACCAACGTCCTGACTTTC
TRBD1	TRBV10-1	TRBJ1-5	-	CASSGGQGTLQHF	TGCGCCAGCAGTGGGGGACAGGGGACCCTTCAGCATTTT
-	TRBV10-3	TRBJ2-3	-	CAISGLGASTDTQYF	TGTGCCATCAGTGGGTTAGGGGCTAGCACAGATACGCAGTATTTT
TRBD1	TRBV5-1	TRBJ1-1	-	CASSPSQGANTEAFF	TGCGCCAGCAGCCCCTCACAGGGGGCGAACACTGAAGCTTTCTTT
-	TRBV7-9	TRBJ2-6	many	CASRQGISGANVLTF	TGTGCCAGCAGGCAGGGGATCTCTGGGGCCAACGTCCTGACTTTC
-	TRBV29-1	TRBJ1-1	-	CSVVRTASNTEAFF	TGCAGCGTTGTCAGGACAGCGAGTAACACTGAAGCTTTCTTT
-	TRBV23-1	TRBJ1-5	-	CASSRTGTHWNQPQHF	TGCGCCAGCAGTCGCACCGGGACTCATTGGAATCAGCCCCAGCATTTT
-	TRBV7-2	TRBJ2-5	-	CASSLRVLRETQYF	TGTGCCAGCAGCTTGAGGGTTCTCCGAGAGACCCAGTACTTC
TRBD1	TRBV29-1	TRBJ2-3	-	CSVNNRGRTGTQYF	TGCAGCGTGAACAACAGGGGGCGGACAGGTACGCAGTATTTT